Listed here are 11 T cell receptor beta chains from one sample, sequenced in a study of PD-1 blockade in classical Hodgkin lymphoma. Indicated time point: cycle 4 day 1 (C4D1), after six to seven weeks of nivolumab. Each of the patients experienced relapse following autologous stem cell transplantation, and their brentuximab vedotin exposure differed. This table comes from immunoSEQ multiplex PCR, and its TCRdb copy is limited to in-frame clones, with some not included. Of some 95,000 clones in the sample, 90% were seen once. Here the sequenced sample was peripheral blood mononuclear cells (PBMCs), taken before the fourth cycle of nivolumab. These receptors came from a human donor with classical Hodgkin lymphoma.

The V call is TRBV27, the J call TRBJ1-1; a weak D match, TRBD1 (5 bases). The CDR3 sequence is 16 residues long. CDR1 and CDR2 from the germline V gene are MNHEY and SMNVEV (reference sequence). V lost 5 bases and J lost 5, with 21 bases in between. The CDR3 is CASSRYLGLSETEAFF. The CDR3 DNA follows: TGTGCCAGCAGTCGGTACCTGGGACTAAGCGAAACTGAAGCTTTCTTT.

The chain links TRBV27 to TRBJ2-3, with TRBD1 matching over 9 bases. Trimming cost V 5 bases and J 2 bases; bases outside gene matches: 14. Germline V CDR1 and CDR2: MNHEY, SMNVEV (reference sequence). The CDR3 covers 18 residues. CDR3 sequence: CASSPLLPTGGDTDTQYF. The CDR3 DNA sequence: TGTGCCAGCAGTCCCCTGCTACCGACAGGGGGAGACACAGATACGCAGTATTTT.

The chain carries TRBV27 and TRBJ2-1, with 8 bases fitting TRBD2. CDR1 and CDR2 from the germline V gene are MNHEY and SMNVEV (reference sequence). The CDR3 is 20 residues long. With V trimmed by 6 bases and J by 0 bases, 19 bases remained unmatched. The chain's CDR3 is CASSVQGPAGVPSSYNEQFF. The CDR3, as DNA: TGTGCCAGCAGCGTCCAGGGTCCAGCGGGGGTACCCAGCTCCTACAATGAGCAGTTCTTC.

V is TRBV29-1 and J is TRBJ1-1; 7 positions agree with TRBD1. Germline loops: CDR1 SQVTM, CDR2 ANQGSEA. J was trimmed by 6 bases and V by 2 bases; bases with no gene match: 6. The CDR3 sequence is 13 residues long. CDR3 amino acids: CSVESWDSPEAFF. The CDR3 DNA is TGCAGCGTTGAAAGTTGGGACAGCCCTGAAGCTTTCTTT.

This sequence joins TRBV11-2 and TRBJ2-5; tentative D call: TRBD2 (6 bases). The germline gives CDR1 SGHAT, CDR2 FQNNGV. The V and J ends lost 4 bases and 2 bases respectively, with 14 bases between them. This CDR3 has 15 amino acids. CDR3: CASSSIRRGQETQYF. CDR3 coding DNA: TGTGCCAGCAGCTCAATCAGGAGGGGACAAGAGACCCAGTACTTC. The full variable domain, its missing parts supplied by reference TRBV11-2 and TRBJ2-5, is EAGVAQSPRYKIIEKRQSVAFWCNPISGHATLYWYQQILGQGPKLLIQFQNNGVVDDSQLPKDRFSAERLKGVDSTLKIQPAKLEDSAVYLCASSSIRRGQETQYFGPGTRLLVL.

This clone was seen just once. This chain joins TRBV27 and TRBJ2-7, with D possibly matching TRBD1 (6 bases). Trimming pared 2 bases from V and 1 base from J, leaving 9 bases between. The CDR3 is made up of 14 amino acids. Germline lookup yields CDR1 MNHEY and CDR2 SMNVEV (reference sequence). The CDR3 loop reads CASSLEGDSYEQYF. In nucleotides, the CDR3 is TGTGCCAGCAGTTTAGAGGGGGATTCCTACGAGCAGTACTTC.

The CDR3 loop reads CASDQDRRHYGYTF. The CDR3 DNA sequence: TGTGCCTCGGATCAGGACAGGAGGCACTATGGCTACACCTTC. The chain combines TRBV30 with TRBJ1-2, with TRBD1 matching over 7 bases. Looked up from germline, CDR1 is GTSNPN and CDR2 is SVGIG (reference sequence). V shed 7 bases, J shed 3 bases, and the junction held 11 bases outside the gene matches. This CDR3 comprises 14 residues.

The chain links TRBV5-4 to TRBJ1-1, with D uncertain. CDR3 length: 15 residues. With 4 bases removed from V and 6 bases from J, the gap between germline ends came to 19 bases. CDR1 SGHNT and CDR2 YYREEE come from the germline V gene (reference sequence). The CDR3 is CASSRETGYGAEAFF. The CDR3 DNA reads TGTGCCAGCAGCCGAGAAACGGGGTACGGGGCTGAAGCTTTCTTT.

The chain joins TRBV6-5 to TRBJ2-7, with D perhaps TRBD1 (6 bases). Germline CDR1 and CDR2: MNHEY and SVGAGI. Trimming took off 0 bases at V and 5 bases at J, with 11 bases between the two ends. The CDR3 runs to 14 residues. For the CDR3, the DNA is TGTGCCAGCAGTTACTCTACATCAGGGGACGAGCAGTACTTC. This encodes CASSYSTSGDEQYF.

The genes are TRBV19 and TRBJ2-6; TRBD1 matches 11 bases. The CDR3 is 17 amino acids. Losses at the gene ends were 5 bases for V and 1 base for J; bases not matched to a gene: 4. CDR1 LNHDA and CDR2 SQIVND come from the germline V gene (reference sequence). CDR3 coding DNA: TGTGCCAGTAGTCCGGGACAGGGGGTTTCTGGGGCCAACGTCCTGACTTTC. This translates into CASSPGQGVSGANVLTF.

The chain couples TRBV7-8 to TRBJ2-1; D remains ambiguous. CDR1 and CDR2 from the germline V gene are SGHVS and FQNEAQ. V lost 3 bases and J lost 0, with 9 bases in between. The length of the CDR3 is 15 residues. CDR3 nucleotide sequence: TGTGCCAGCAGCTTCCGTTTGGTCTCCTACAATGAGCAGTTCTTC. It specifies CASSFRLVSYNEQFF.